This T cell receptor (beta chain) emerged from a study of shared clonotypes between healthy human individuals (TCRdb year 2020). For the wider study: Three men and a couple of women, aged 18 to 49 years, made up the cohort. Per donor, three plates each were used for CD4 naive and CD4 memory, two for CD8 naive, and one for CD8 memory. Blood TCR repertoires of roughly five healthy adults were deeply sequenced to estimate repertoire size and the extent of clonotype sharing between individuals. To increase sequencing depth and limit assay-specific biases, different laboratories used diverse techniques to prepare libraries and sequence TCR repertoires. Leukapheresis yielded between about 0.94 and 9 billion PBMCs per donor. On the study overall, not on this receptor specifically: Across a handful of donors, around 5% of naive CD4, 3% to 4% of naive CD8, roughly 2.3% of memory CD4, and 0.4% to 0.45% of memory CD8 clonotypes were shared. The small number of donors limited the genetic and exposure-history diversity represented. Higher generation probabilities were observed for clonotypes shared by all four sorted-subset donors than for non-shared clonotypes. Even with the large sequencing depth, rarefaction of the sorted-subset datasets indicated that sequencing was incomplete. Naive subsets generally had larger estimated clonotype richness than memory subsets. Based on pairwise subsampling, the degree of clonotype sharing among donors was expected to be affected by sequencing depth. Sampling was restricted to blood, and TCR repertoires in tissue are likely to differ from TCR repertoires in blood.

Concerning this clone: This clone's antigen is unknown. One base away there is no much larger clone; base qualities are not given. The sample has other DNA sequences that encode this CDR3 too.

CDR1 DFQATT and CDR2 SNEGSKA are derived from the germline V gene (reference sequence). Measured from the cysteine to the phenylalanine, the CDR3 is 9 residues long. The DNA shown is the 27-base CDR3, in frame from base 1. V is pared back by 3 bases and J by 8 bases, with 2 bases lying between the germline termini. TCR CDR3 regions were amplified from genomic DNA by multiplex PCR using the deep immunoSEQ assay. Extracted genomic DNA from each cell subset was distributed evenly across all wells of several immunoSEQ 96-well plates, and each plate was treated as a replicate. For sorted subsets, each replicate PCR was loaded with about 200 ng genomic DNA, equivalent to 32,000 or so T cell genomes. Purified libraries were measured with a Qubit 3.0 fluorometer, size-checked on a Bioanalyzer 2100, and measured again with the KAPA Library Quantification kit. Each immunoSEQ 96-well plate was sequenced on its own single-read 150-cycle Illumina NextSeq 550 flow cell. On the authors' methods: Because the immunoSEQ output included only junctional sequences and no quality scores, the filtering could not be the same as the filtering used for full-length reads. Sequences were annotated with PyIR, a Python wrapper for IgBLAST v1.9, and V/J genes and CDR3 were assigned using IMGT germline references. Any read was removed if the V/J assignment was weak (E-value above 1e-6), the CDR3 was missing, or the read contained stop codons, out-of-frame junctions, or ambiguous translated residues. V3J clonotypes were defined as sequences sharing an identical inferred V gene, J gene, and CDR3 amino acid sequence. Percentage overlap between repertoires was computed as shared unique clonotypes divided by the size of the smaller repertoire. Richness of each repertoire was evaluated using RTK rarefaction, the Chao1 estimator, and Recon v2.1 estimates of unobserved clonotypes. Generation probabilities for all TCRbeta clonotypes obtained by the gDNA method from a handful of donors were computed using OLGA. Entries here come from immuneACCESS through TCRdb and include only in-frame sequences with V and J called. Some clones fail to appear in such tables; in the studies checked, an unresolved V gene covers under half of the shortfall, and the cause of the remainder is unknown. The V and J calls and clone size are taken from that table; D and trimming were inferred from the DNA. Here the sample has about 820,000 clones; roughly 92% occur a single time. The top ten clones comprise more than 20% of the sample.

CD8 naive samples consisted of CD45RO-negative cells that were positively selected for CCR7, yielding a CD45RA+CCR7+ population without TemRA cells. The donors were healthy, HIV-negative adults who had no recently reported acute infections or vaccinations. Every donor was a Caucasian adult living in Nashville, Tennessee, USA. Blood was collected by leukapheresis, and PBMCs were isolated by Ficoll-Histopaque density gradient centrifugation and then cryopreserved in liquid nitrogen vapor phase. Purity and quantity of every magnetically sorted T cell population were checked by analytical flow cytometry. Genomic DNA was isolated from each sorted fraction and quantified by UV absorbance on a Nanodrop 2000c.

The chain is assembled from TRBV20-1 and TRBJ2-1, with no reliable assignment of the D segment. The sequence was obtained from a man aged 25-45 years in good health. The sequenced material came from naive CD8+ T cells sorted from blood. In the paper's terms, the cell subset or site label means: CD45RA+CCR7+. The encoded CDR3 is CSASYEQFF. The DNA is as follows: TGCAGTGCTAGTTATGAGCAGTTCTTC.